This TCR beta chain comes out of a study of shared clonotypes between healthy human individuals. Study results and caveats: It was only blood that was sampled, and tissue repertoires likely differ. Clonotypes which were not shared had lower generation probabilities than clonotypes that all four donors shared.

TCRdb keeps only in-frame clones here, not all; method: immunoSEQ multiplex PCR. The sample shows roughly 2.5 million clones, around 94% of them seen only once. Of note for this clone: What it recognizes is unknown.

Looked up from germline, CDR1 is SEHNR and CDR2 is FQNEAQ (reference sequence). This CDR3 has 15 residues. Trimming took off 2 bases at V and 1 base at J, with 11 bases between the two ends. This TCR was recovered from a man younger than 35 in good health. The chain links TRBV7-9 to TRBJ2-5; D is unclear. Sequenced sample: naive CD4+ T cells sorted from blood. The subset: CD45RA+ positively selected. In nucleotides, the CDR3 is TGTGCCAGCAGCTTAAGGCTGGGCGGCCAAGAGACCCAGTACTTC. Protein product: CASSLRLGGQETQYF.